This T cell receptor (beta chain) was captured by sequencing in a study of post-analysis software for immune sequencing data. Study-wide results and caveats: There were five TRBV segments more frequent in patients than controls, and TRBV5-6, TRBV5-1 and TRBV20-1 were among them.

To note about this clonotype: No antigen is known for it. Compared with germline, one end of the junction differs, possibly owing to a read error.

Germline CDR1 and CDR2: DFQATT and SNEGSKA (reference sequence). CDR3 length: 15 amino acids. Every TCR beta cDNA library bore unique molecular identifiers. TCRdb fed the PCR reads into MiXCR, producing one record per CDR3 protein. The table lists about 770,000 distinct CDR3 sequences, 46% of them singletons, with approximately 4.4% in the top ten. The rearrangement links TRBV20-1 to TRBJ2-1; 10 nucleotides align to TRBD2. The source is a girl between 10 and 17 years old with multiple sclerosis. The sequenced material came from blood. The DNA of the CDR3 is TGCAGTGCTAGACATATAGCGGGAGGAAACAATGAGCAGTTTTTC. Its protein is CSARHIAGGNNEQFF.